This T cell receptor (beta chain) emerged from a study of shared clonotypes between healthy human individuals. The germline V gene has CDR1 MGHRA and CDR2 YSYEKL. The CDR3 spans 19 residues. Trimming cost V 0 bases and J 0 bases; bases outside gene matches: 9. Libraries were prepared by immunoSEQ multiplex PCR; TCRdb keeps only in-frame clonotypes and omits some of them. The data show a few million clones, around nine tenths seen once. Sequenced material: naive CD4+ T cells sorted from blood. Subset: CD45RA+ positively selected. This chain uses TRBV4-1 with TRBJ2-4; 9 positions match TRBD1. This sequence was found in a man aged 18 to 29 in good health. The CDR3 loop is CASSQDPTGGWLAKNIQYF. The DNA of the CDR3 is TGCGCCAGCAGCCAAGACCCCACAGGGGGCTGGTTAGCCAAAAACATTCAGTACTTC.